These 26 T cell receptor beta chains originate from one sample sequenced in a study of blood T cell repertoires in COVID-19. Data came from immunoSEQ multiplex PCR; TCRdb stores just in-frame clones and leaves some out. The sample yields about 180,000 clones, under 85% seen once. Sequenced material: peripheral blood. All receptors derive from a woman aged 70-85 years with COVID-19, enrolled during active disease.

V gene TRBV24-1 combines with J gene TRBJ2-1; TRBD1 matches at 8 bases. From germline, CDR1 is KGHDR and CDR2 SFDVKD. CDR3 length: 14 amino acids. J was trimmed by 7 bases and V by 7 bases; bases with no gene match: 8. The CDR3 DNA is TGTGCCACCAGCAATCCAGGGGGCGGAAATGAGCAGTTCTTC. Protein sequence: CATSNPGGGNEQFF.

This chain connects TRBV27 to TRBJ2-3; D call uncertain. Germline V gene data show CDR1 as MNHEY and CDR2 as SMNVEV (reference sequence). The CDR3 loop spans 13 amino acids. The V gene lost 2 bases and the J gene lost 6 bases, with 9 bases spanning the gap. CDR3 in DNA: TGTGCCAGCAGTTTAAGAGTTTCGGATACGCAGTATTTT. This sequence encodes CASSLRVSDTQYF.

V and J are TRBV7-2 and TRBJ1-5; D ambiguous. CDR3 length equals 13 residues. CDR1 and CDR2 (germline): SGHTA, FQGNSA. The germline V and J ends were trimmed by 1 base and 11 bases, with 12 bases remaining between them. The CDR3 loop is CASSLVVSGSQHF. In DNA, the CDR3 is TGTGCCAGCAGCTTAGTTGTAAGCGGGTCCCAGCATTTT.

The genes are TRBV11-2 and TRBJ2-3; TRBD2 matches at 8 bases. Germline CDR1 and CDR2: SGHAT and FQNNGV. The CDR3 consists of 15 residues. V lost 4 bases to trimming and J lost 4 bases; unmatched junction nucleotides: 7. CDR3 region: CASSYLGLAPDTQYF. CDR3 nucleotide sequence: TGTGCCAGCAGCTACCTAGGACTAGCCCCAGATACGCAGTATTTT.

The chain links TRBV4-3 to TRBJ1-3; 7 bases fit TRBD1. With 3 bases clipped from V and 3 bases from J, the junction kept 5 bases outside the gene matches. The CDR3 has 15 amino acids. Germline V gives CDR1 LGHNA, CDR2 YSLEER. CDR3 residues: CASSQATGVGNTIYF. The CDR3 DNA follows: TGCGCCAGCAGCCAGGCTACAGGGGTTGGAAACACCATATATTTT.

The rearrangement joins TRBV7-2 to TRBJ2-7, with 13 bases identical to TRBD2. Germline CDR1 and CDR2: SGHTA and FQGNSA. The CDR3 runs to 15 residues. V lost 3 bases to trimming and J lost 7 bases; unmatched junction nucleotides: 6. In DNA form, the CDR3 reads TGTGCCAGCAGCTTCGGGACTAGCGGGATAGGGGAGCAGTACTTC. Its protein is CASSFGTSGIGEQYF.

V is TRBV6-2 or TRBV6-3 and J is TRBJ1-4, with 8 bases lining up with TRBD1. Per the germline V gene, CDR1 is MNHEY and CDR2 is SVGEGT. After removal of 5 bases from V and 3 bases from J, the junction contained 8 bases not matched to a gene. There are 16 residues in the CDR3. The CDR3 reads CASSPIQTGANEKLFF. The CDR3 DNA is TGTGCCAGCAGTCCAATTCAGACAGGGGCTAATGAAAAACTGTTTTTT.

The V call is TRBV24-1, the J call TRBJ2-1; D is possibly TRBD1 (6 bases). CDR3 length: 16 amino acids. V was cut by 3 bases and J by 3 bases, with 14 bases left in between. The germline gives CDR1 KGHDR, CDR2 SFDVKD. CDR3 sequence reads: CATSDVTGLFYNEQFF. The CDR3 region has the DNA TGTGCCACCAGTGATGTGACAGGACTCTTCTACAATGAGCAGTTCTTC.

This clone appeared many times. The genes are TRBV27 and TRBJ2-2, with D possibly TRBD1 on 5 matching bases. Germline V gene sequence: CDR1 MNHEY, CDR2 SMNVEV (reference sequence). The CDR3 sequence is 15 residues long. V lost 2 bases, J lost 3 bases, and 10 bases lay in between. The CDR3 sequence is CASSLKRGYTGELFF. CDR3 nucleotide sequence: TGTGCCAGCAGTTTAAAAAGGGGATACACCGGGGAGCTGTTTTTT.

This clone was observed a handful of times. The chain has TRBV9 and TRBJ1-1, with D possibly TRBD1 on 5 matching bases. CDR3 length: 14 amino acids. The ends were cut back, 0 bases at V and 5 bases at J, with 11 bases in the middle. Germline assignment: CDR1 SGDLS and CDR2 YYNGEE. CDR3 residues: CASSVVQGSTEAFF. CDR3 nucleotide sequence: TGTGCCAGCAGCGTAGTGCAGGGTTCGACTGAAGCTTTCTTT.

The chain has TRBV19 and TRBJ1-5, with 7 bases matching TRBD1. The CDR3 totals 12 residues. J gave up 5 bases and V 9 bases, and 4 bases lay outside the gene matches. CDR1 LNHDA and CDR2 SQIVND come from the germline V gene (reference sequence). CDR3 DNA sequence: TGTGCCAGCCGACAGGGCGATCAGCCCCAGCATTTT. Its protein product is CASRQGDQPQHF.

This clone occurred a few times. The V and J genes are TRBV2 and TRBJ2-3, with unresolved D. V lost 1 base and J 0 bases, leaving 8 bases between the germline ends. The CDR3 loop spans 15 amino acids. Germline assignment: CDR1 SNHLY and CDR2 FYNNEI. The CDR3 loop is CASSEGHFSTDTQYF. The CDR3 DNA follows: TGTGCCAGCAGTGAAGGCCACTTTAGCACAGATACGCAGTATTTT.

This clone was detected once. CDR3 coding DNA: TGTGCCAGCAGTTGGGGTGGGGGACAGGGAAGAGTACAAGAGACCCAGTACTTC. It specifies CASSWGGGQGRVQETQYF. This rearrangement joins TRBV28 to TRBJ2-5, with TRBD1 matching over 9 bases. The CDR3 consists of 18 residues. The germline V gene has CDR1 MDHEN and CDR2 SYDVKM. The V gene end was trimmed by 4 bases and the J gene end by 2 bases; junction bases not matched to a gene: 14.

The chain is built from TRBV28 and TRBJ2-7; possible D gene TRBD1, 6 bases. CDR3 length: 14 amino acids. Germline-derived CDR1 and CDR2 are MDHEN and SYDVKM. Trimming stripped 3 bases from V and 7 bases from J, with 16 bases between. CDR3 in DNA: TGTGCCAGCAGTTTTGTTCACCCTCAGGGGGAGCAGTACTTC. The encoded protein is CASSFVHPQGEQYF.

The chain couples TRBV5-4 to TRBJ1-1, with D maybe TRBD1 (5 bases). The CDR3 covers 15 residues. V was pared by 0 bases and J by 0 bases, with 9 bases between. Looked up from germline, CDR1 is SGHNT and CDR2 is YYREEE (reference sequence). For the CDR3, the DNA is TGTGCCAGCAGCTTGGGCCCAGGGATGAACACTGAAGCTTTCTTT. Its translation: CASSLGPGMNTEAFF.

This clone was observed a few times. The rearrangement uses TRBV13 and TRBJ2-2; TRBD2 agrees at 7 bases. The germline CDR1 and CDR2 sequences are PRHDT and FYEKMQ (reference sequence). This CDR3 comprises 14 residues. The trim removed 5 bases at V and 4 bases at J, leaving 4 bases unmatched. The CDR3 DNA reads TGTGCCAGCAGCCGACCGGGGGGCACCGGGGAGCTGTTTTTT. Translation gives CASSRPGGTGELFF.

The chain couples TRBV15 to TRBJ2-7, with 8 bases that match TRBD2. The germline V gene encodes CDR1 LNHNV and CDR2 YYDKDF (reference sequence). The CDR3 has 17 residues. With 0 bases clipped from V and 1 base from J, the junction kept 8 bases outside the gene matches. The CDR3 sequence: CATSRDPRGGKSYEQYF. The DNA for the CDR3 is TGTGCCACCAGCAGAGATCCCCGGGGGGGAAAATCCTACGAGCAGTACTTC.

The chain carries TRBV30 and TRBJ2-3; D is ambiguous. Between the trimmed V and J ends, which lost 0 bases and 0 bases, there was a span of 13 bases. In germline, CDR1 is GTSNPN, CDR2 SVGIG (reference sequence). The CDR3 is made up of 16 amino acids. The CDR3 sequence: CAWSVRGRSSTDTQYF. CDR3 sequence (DNA): TGTGCCTGGAGTGTACGAGGCAGATCTAGCACAGATACGCAGTATTTT.

Only one count was recorded for this clone. V gene TRBV7-3 combines with J gene TRBJ2-1, with a weak D call TRBD2 (5 bases). Trimming pared 1 base from V and 9 bases from J, leaving 13 bases between. The CDR3 spans 14 residues. Germline lookup yields CDR1 SGHTA and CDR2 FQGTGA. The CDR3 loop reads CASSLNPSGGEQFF. CDR3 coding DNA: TGTGCCAGCAGCTTAAACCCCAGCGGTGGTGAGCAGTTCTTC.

The chain uses TRBV5-1 and TRBJ1-6; a possible D gene is TRBD1 (6 bases). This CDR3 has 15 amino acids. Deletions cut 0 bases from V and 9 bases from J, with 13 bases between. Germline assignment: CDR1 SGHRS and CDR2 YFSETQ. The CDR3 loop is CASSLGTVFGSPLHF. The CDR3 nucleotides are TGCGCCAGCAGCTTGGGGACAGTTTTTGGTTCACCCCTCCACTTT.

The CDR3 DNA sequence: TGTGCCATCAGTGAGGGGGGCAGGGGGTATTCCGGGACTAGCCGCAATGAGCAGTTCTTC. Protein: CAISEGGRGYSGTSRNEQFF. The chain couples TRBV10-3 to TRBJ2-1; TRBD2 matches 9 bases. V dropped 2 bases and J dropped 6; count of bases not matched to a gene: 20. The CDR3 is 20 residues long. Germline values: CDR1 ENHRY, CDR2 SYGVKD.

This clone was seen a single time. This rearrangement joins TRBV7-2 to TRBJ2-7, with 9 bases lining up with TRBD2. This CDR3 is 17 amino acids long. V shed 1 base and J 3 bases; nucleotides not matched to a gene: 10. Germline V lookup: CDR1 SGHTA, CDR2 FQGNSA. For the CDR3, the DNA is TGTGCCAGCAGCTTAGTGGCTAGCGGGACCCAGGGCTACGAGCAGTACTTC. Encoded protein: CASSLVASGTQGYEQYF.

The gene calls are TRBV18 and TRBJ1-4, with D perhaps matching TRBD1 (5 bases). Germline V gene sequence: CDR1 KGHSH, CDR2 LQKENI. Deletions cut 1 base from V and 5 bases from J, with 14 bases between. This CDR3 comprises 16 residues. The CDR3 bases are TGTGCCAGCTCACCACGGGGGGGAAACCAAAATGAAAAACTGTTTTTT. Amino acid sequence: CASSPRGGNQNEKLFF.

The chain joins TRBV19 to TRBJ1-1; 9 bases match TRBD1. The CDR3 is 14 amino acids. The V segment lost 9 bases and the J segment 5 bases; nucleotides outside the gene matches: 10. The germline gives CDR1 LNHDA, CDR2 SQIVND (reference sequence). Written as DNA, the CDR3 is TGTGCCAGCCGCGGGGGACAGGGTAGGACTGAAGCTTTCTTT. Its protein product is CASRGGQGRTEAFF.

The chain is built from TRBV21-1 and TRBJ2-7; TRBD2 is taken as the D call from the table, unchecked against the DNA. TRBV21-1 is shown as a pseudogene. The CDR3 contains 15 residues. This CDR3 is CASSTLIRGTFEQYF. The CDR3 DNA follows: TGTGCCAGCAGCACCCTTATTCGGGGGACCTTCGAGCAGTACTTC.

V usage is TRBV6-1 and J usage is TRBJ1-1; D ambiguous. CDR1 is MNHNS and CDR2 is SASEGT in the germline V gene. The CDR3 runs 14 residues. With 1 base removed from V and 2 bases from J, the gap between germline ends came to 8 bases. CDR3 sequence: CASSEGAANTEAFF. CDR3 bases: TGTGCCAGCAGTGAAGGGGCAGCTAACACTGAAGCTTTCTTT.